What follows are 29 T cell receptor beta chains derived from one specimen sequenced in a study of blood T cell repertoires in COVID-19. Clones were sequenced by immunoSEQ multiplex PCR, and TCRdb holds only the in-frame ones, with some missing. The table records approximately 75,000 clones, 70% to 90% of them present only once. The specimen sequenced was peripheral blood. All receptors come from a man older than 75 with COVID-19, enrolled during active disease.

The V gene is TRBV2, the J gene TRBJ1-1; tentative D call: TRBD1 (5 bases). The CDR3 has 12 amino acids. Trimming stripped 7 bases from V and 5 bases from J, with 11 bases between. The germline V gene encodes CDR1 SNHLY and CDR2 FYNNEI. In nucleotides, the CDR3 is TGTGCCAGCAAGCAGGGTCGAACTGAAGCTTTCTTT. Translation: CASKQGRTEAFF.

This chain links TRBV19 with TRBJ1-2; a possible D gene is TRBD1 (5 bases). Germline V gene sequence: CDR1 LNHDA, CDR2 SQIVND (reference sequence). V lost 7 bases, J lost 8 bases, and 14 bases lay in between. This CDR3 has 12 amino acids. The chain's CDR3 is CASTWQGGGYTF. CDR3 DNA: TGTGCCAGTACTTGGCAGGGAGGCGGCTACACCTTC.

The rearrangement uses TRBV7-8 and TRBJ1-2, with 7 bases aligning to TRBD1. Unmatched junction bases numbered 9, after V lost 7 bases and J lost 4 bases. Germline CDR1 SGHVS, CDR2 FQNEAQ. This CDR3 has 14 residues. The CDR3, as DNA: TGTGCCAGCACCCAGGGGGTTGGGAGCTATGGCTACACCTTC. Protein: CASTQGVGSYGYTF.

The chain carries TRBV5-1 and TRBJ2-5; TRBD2 is a possible D gene (6 bases). The germline V gene has CDR1 SGHRS and CDR2 YFSETQ. Trimming stripped 3 bases from V and 5 bases from J, with 17 bases between. The CDR3 length is 15 residues. The CDR3 DNA follows: TGCGCCAGCAGCTGGGCGACTAGACGAGCGGAGACCCAGTACTTC. It translates to CASSWATRRAETQYF.

J is TRBJ1-1 and V is TRBV9; the D gene is possibly TRBD1 (6 bases). Germline loops: CDR1 SGDLS, CDR2 YYNGEE. The CDR3 is 12 residues long. V was shortened by 2 bases and J by 11 bases, with 13 bases between the two germline ends. Here the CDR3 DNA reads TGTGCCAGCAGCGTCTATCAGGGGTCGGCTTTCTTT. Protein: CASSVYQGSAFF.

This chain joins TRBV5-4 and TRBJ2-1, with 9 bases fitting TRBD2. The CDR3 length is 16 residues. V shed 4 bases and J 1 base; nucleotides not matched to a gene: 6. Per germline, CDR1 SGHNT and CDR2 YYREEE (reference sequence). The CDR3 reads CASSRPTSGSYNEQFF. In DNA form, the CDR3 reads TGTGCCAGCAGCCGCCCTACTAGCGGGTCCTACAATGAGCAGTTCTTC.

The gene calls are TRBV18 and TRBJ1-6; D ambiguous. Trimming left V 2 bases short and J 6 bases short, with 14 bases between. This CDR3 has 16 residues. The V gene's germline CDR1 is KGHSH and CDR2 LQKENI. The CDR3 DNA is TGTGCCAGCTCACCAGCGGCAGCTGGGTTTAATTCACCCCTCCACTTT. It yields the protein CASSPAAAGFNSPLHF.

The chain couples TRBV9 to TRBJ1-1; D not resolved. From germline, CDR1 is SGDLS and CDR2 YYNGEE. V was shortened by 2 bases and J by 1 base, with 6 bases between the two germline ends. The CDR3 runs to 13 residues. CDR3 region: CASSVYGNTEAFF. CDR3 sequence (DNA): TGTGCCAGCAGCGTTTACGGGAACACTGAAGCTTTCTTT.

V gene TRBV7-8 combines with J gene TRBJ2-2; no definite D call. Trimming shortened V by 1 base and J by 5 bases, and 17 bases separated the two germline ends. Germline-derived CDR1 and CDR2 are SGHVS and FQNEAQ. The CDR3 has 17 amino acids. CDR3 coding DNA: TGTGCCAGCAGCTTAGTAGACACCCGTTTCGCGACCGGGGAGCTGTTTTTT. Its protein is CASSLVDTRFATGELFF.

The V call is TRBV20-1, the J call TRBJ2-5; tentatively, D is TRBD2 (5 bases). CDR3 length equals 11 residues. The germline gives CDR1 DFQATT, CDR2 SNEGSKA (reference sequence). Trimming removed 6 bases from V and 5 bases from J, with 10 bases in between. The CDR3 nucleotides read TGCAGTGCGGGAGTGGGTGAGACCCAGTACTTC. It translates to CSAGVGETQYF.

The rearrangement links TRBV29-1 to TRBJ1-2, with D perhaps matching TRBD1 (6 bases). V dropped 4 bases and J dropped 8 bases, with 11 bases sitting between them. Germline V gene data show CDR1 as SQVTM and CDR2 as ANQGSEA. The length of the CDR3 is 11 residues. This CDR3 reads CSVGDTGGYTF. The CDR3 DNA follows: TGCAGCGTTGGGGACACCGGCGGCTACACCTTC. Variable domain in full (rest from reference TRBV29-1 and TRBJ1-2): SAVISQKPSRDICQRGTSLTIQCQVDSQVTMMFWYRQQPGQSLTLIATANQGSEATYESGFVIDKFPISRPNLTFSTLTVSNMSPEDSSIYLCSVGDTGGYTFGSGTRLTVV.

The chain recombines TRBV11-3 with TRBJ1-1; TRBD1 matches at 9 bases. The trim removed 4 bases at V and 11 bases at J, leaving 11 bases unmatched. The germline gives CDR1 SGHNT, CDR2 YENEEA. The CDR3 extends over 14 amino acids. The CDR3 nucleotides read TGTGCCAGCAGCTCAGGCCGGGACAGGGTAGTGGCTTTCTTT. Its protein is CASSSGRDRVVAFF.

V gene TRBV5-1 combines with J gene TRBJ1-6, with D unclear. The V end lost 1 base, the J end lost 5 bases, and 10 bases lay between the germline ends. There are 15 residues in the CDR3. Germline CDR1 is SGHRS and CDR2 is YFSETQ. In nucleotides, the CDR3 is TGCGCCAGCAGCTTGCTTCCAGGAAATAATTCACCCCTCCACTTT. Its translation is CASSLLPGNNSPLHF.

The chain links TRBV3-1 (or the pseudogene TRBV3-2) to TRBJ2-7; D perhaps matches TRBD2 (5 bases). CDR3 length: 14 residues. Between the trimmed V and J ends, which lost 4 bases and 1 base, there was a span of 11 bases. Germline CDR1 and CDR2: LGHDT and YNNKEL (reference sequence). The CDR3 bases are TGTGCCAGCAGCCTTCTTCGGGATTCCTACGAGCAGTACTTC. As protein: CASSLLRDSYEQYF.

The V and J genes are TRBV7-2 and TRBJ2-5; perhaps TRBD1 as D (6 bases). The CDR3 contains 17 residues. CDR1 and CDR2 (germline): SGHTA, FQGNSA. Trimming removed 0 bases from V and 5 bases from J, with 19 bases in between. In DNA form, the CDR3 reads TGTGCCAGCAGCTTAGCGTCTTGGGCTTTGGGGGCGGAGACCCAGTACTTC. Residues: CASSLASWALGAETQYF. Drawing the rest from reference TRBV7-2 and TRBJ2-5, the complete variable domain is GAGVSQSPSNKVTEKGKDVELRCDPISGHTALYWYRQSLGQGLEFLIYFQGNSAPDKSGLPSDRFSAERTGGSVSTLTIQRTQQEDSAVYLCASSLASWALGAETQYFGPGTRLLVL.

The J gene is TRBJ2-1, the V gene TRBV29-1, with D perhaps TRBD1 (5 bases). Trimming left V 3 bases short and J 8 bases short, with 14 bases between. This CDR3 has 13 residues. CDR1 and CDR2 from the germline V gene are SQVTM and ANQGSEA. CDR3 amino acids: CSVERSWGDEQFF. The CDR3 bases are TGCAGCGTTGAGCGGTCGTGGGGCGATGAGCAGTTCTTC.

The CDR3 reads CASSESFWDRGSGANVLTF. The CDR3 nucleotides are TGCGCCAGCAGTGAGTCGTTCTGGGACAGGGGCTCTGGGGCCAACGTCCTGACTTTC. This chain connects TRBV10-2 to TRBJ2-6; TRBD1 matches at 10 bases. V dropped 0 bases and J dropped 0; count of bases not matched to a gene: 5. Per germline, CDR1 WSHSY and CDR2 SAAADI. This CDR3 region has 19 residues.

About this clone itself: Other nucleotide sequences from this sample produce the same CDR3. The chain couples TRBV5-4 to TRBJ2-3; 16 bases line up with TRBD2. The CDR3 has 16 amino acids. From germline, CDR1 is SGHNT and CDR2 YYREEE (reference sequence). V was pared by 4 bases and J by 5 bases, with 4 bases of the junction left unmatched. The CDR3 sequence: CASSPGLAGGEDTQYF. The CDR3 nucleotides read TGTGCCAGCAGCCCGGGACTAGCGGGGGGGGAAGATACGCAGTATTTT.

The rearrangement links TRBV19 to TRBJ1-2; 7 nucleotides agree with TRBD1. The CDR3 covers 17 residues. The V gene end was trimmed by 4 bases and the J gene end by 4 bases; junction bases not matched to a gene: 15. Germline V lookup: CDR1 LNHDA, CDR2 SQIVND (reference sequence). DNA for the CDR3: TGTGCCAGTAGTACGGTGGTGAGGACAGGTTCCTTCTATGGCTACACCTTC. Its protein product is CASSTVVRTGSFYGYTF. Filled out from reference TRBV19 and TRBJ1-2, the complete variable domain reads DGGITQSPKYLFRKEGQNVTLSCEQNLNHDAMYWYRQDPGQGLRLIYYSQIVNDFQKGDIAEGYSVSREKKESFPLTVTSAQKNPTAFYLCASSTVVRTGSFYGYTFGSGTRLTVV.

This clone has just one count. The J gene is TRBJ2-7, the V gene TRBV9; 7 bases map to TRBD1. Germline V lookup: CDR1 SGDLS, CDR2 YYNGEE. The CDR3 has 14 amino acids. V shed 0 bases, J shed 5 bases, and the junction held 5 bases outside the gene matches. In DNA form, the CDR3 reads TGTGCCAGCAGCGTAGACCCCCAGGGGGACGAGCAGTACTTC. This translates into CASSVDPQGDEQYF.

This chain links TRBV20-1 with TRBJ2-1; no reliable D call. V was trimmed by 3 bases and J by 7 bases, leaving 13 bases between them. Germline V gives CDR1 DFQATT, CDR2 SNEGSKA (reference sequence). The CDR3 is made up of 13 amino acids. CDR3 region: CSASGITVNEQFF. The CDR3, as DNA: TGCAGTGCTAGTGGAATCACAGTAAATGAGCAGTTCTTC.

The CDR3 DNA reads TGCGCCAGCGGCAGGACAGGGCTAACGAACACTGAAGCTTTCTTT. This codes for CASGRTGLTNTEAFF. V usage is TRBV5-1 and J usage is TRBJ1-1, with 8 bases that match TRBD1. The germline V gene encodes CDR1 SGHRS and CDR2 YFSETQ. Losses at the gene ends were 7 bases for V and 1 base for J; bases not matched to a gene: 9. CDR3 length: 15 amino acids.

The V and J genes are TRBV5-4 and TRBJ2-3; 12 bases match TRBD2. CDR1 and CDR2 from the germline V gene are SGHNT and YYREEE (reference sequence). CDR3 length: 16 residues. V gave up 5 bases and J gave up 2 bases; unmatched junction bases: 6. CDR3 sequence reads: CASRQTSGGHTDTQYF. The CDR3 DNA sequence: TGTGCCAGCAGGCAAACTAGCGGGGGGCACACAGATACGCAGTATTTT. Full variable domain (remainder filled in from reference TRBV5-4 and TRBJ2-3): ETGVTQSPTHLIKTRGQQVTLRCSSQSGHNTVSWYQQALGQGPQFIFQYYREEENGRGNFPPRFSGLQFPNYSSELNVNALELDDSALYLCASRQTSGGHTDTQYFGPGTRLTVL.

The CDR3 nucleotides read TGTGCCAGCAGTGCCCCCCTAATAAGACAGGGGGAAATGATACCCCTCCACTTT. Translating it yields CASSAPLIRQGEMIPLHF. V usage is TRBV6-4 and J usage is TRBJ1-6; TRBD1 aligns across 9 bases. After removal of 4 bases from V and 12 bases from J, the junction contained 19 bases not matched to a gene. Germline V CDR1 and CDR2: MRHNA, SNTAGT. The CDR3 runs 18 residues.

Here the CDR3 reads CASSFDRSNEKLFF. The CDR3 region has the DNA TGTGCCAGTAGCTTCGACAGGAGTAATGAAAAACTGTTTTTT. The rearrangement uses TRBV19 and TRBJ1-4; the D gene is possibly TRBD1 (6 bases). Per the germline V gene, CDR1 is LNHDA and CDR2 is SQIVND (reference sequence). The V end lost 6 bases, the J end lost 4 bases, and 12 bases lay between the germline ends. This CDR3 is built from 14 residues.

The chain is built from TRBV7-8 and TRBJ2-1; D remains ambiguous. The V gene lost 7 bases and the J gene lost 7 bases, with 20 bases spanning the gap. From germline, CDR1 is SGHVS and CDR2 FQNEAQ. This CDR3 is 15 amino acids long. CDR3 region: CASTTSGTTRNEQFF. Written as DNA, the CDR3 is TGTGCCAGCACGACTTCCGGCACCACCCGAAATGAGCAGTTCTTC.

The chain links TRBV19 to TRBJ1-1; D might be TRBD1 (5 bases). Germline CDR1 is LNHDA and CDR2 is SQIVND (reference sequence). The V end lost 7 bases, the J end lost 4 bases, and 10 bases lay between the germline ends. The CDR3 runs 12 residues. DNA of the CDR3: TGTGCCAGTATAAGGGGCGTCACTGAAGCTTTCTTT. Protein: CASIRGVTEAFF.

The rearrangement joins TRBV5-1 to TRBJ2-3; the match to TRBD2 covers 8 bases. CDR1 and CDR2 from the germline V gene are SGHRS and YFSETQ. V shed 4 bases and J 2 bases; nucleotides not matched to a gene: 9. This CDR3 is 16 amino acids long. CDR3 DNA: TGCGCCAGCAGCCGGGAGGTACTAGCGGACACAGATACGCAGTATTTT. It yields the protein CASSREVLADTDTQYF.

The sample holds one count of this clone. The gene calls are TRBV4-3 and TRBJ1-2, with 8 bases lining up with TRBD1. The germline gives CDR1 LGHNA, CDR2 YSLEER. There are 14 residues in the CDR3. The trim removed 1 base at V and 2 bases at J, leaving 0 bases unmatched. Here the CDR3 reads CASSQGTGNYGYTF. CDR3 DNA sequence: TGCGCCAGCAGCCAAGGGACAGGGAACTATGGCTACACCTTC.